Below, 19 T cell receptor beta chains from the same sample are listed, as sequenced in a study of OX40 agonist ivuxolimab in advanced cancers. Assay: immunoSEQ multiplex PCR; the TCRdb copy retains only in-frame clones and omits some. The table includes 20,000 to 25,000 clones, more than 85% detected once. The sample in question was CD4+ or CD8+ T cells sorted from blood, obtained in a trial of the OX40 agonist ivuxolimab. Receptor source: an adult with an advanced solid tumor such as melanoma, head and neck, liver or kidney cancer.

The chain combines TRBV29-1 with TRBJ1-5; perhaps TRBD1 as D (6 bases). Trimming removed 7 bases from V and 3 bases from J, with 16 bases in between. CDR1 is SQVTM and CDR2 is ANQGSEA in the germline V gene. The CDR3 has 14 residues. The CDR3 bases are TGCAGCGCTACAGGGTCCGATCCCAATCAGCCCCAGCATTTT. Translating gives CSATGSDPNQPQHF.

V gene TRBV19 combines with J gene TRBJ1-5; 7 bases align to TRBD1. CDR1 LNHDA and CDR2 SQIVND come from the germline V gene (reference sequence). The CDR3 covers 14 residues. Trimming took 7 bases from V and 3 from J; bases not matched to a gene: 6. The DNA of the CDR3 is TGTGCCAGTACCTTACAGGGGTCCAATCAGCCCCAGCATTTT. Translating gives CASTLQGSNQPQHF.

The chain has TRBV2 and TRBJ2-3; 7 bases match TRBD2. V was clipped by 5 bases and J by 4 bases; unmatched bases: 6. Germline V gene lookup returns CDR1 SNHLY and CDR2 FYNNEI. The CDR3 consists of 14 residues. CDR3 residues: CASSLGLVPDTQYF. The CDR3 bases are TGTGCCAGCAGTCTCGGACTAGTCCCAGATACGCAGTATTTT.

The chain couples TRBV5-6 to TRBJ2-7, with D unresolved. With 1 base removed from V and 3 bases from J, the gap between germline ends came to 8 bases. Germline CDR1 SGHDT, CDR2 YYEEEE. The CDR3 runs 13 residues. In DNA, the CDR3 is TGTGCCAGCAGCTTGTTTCTGAACTACGAGCAGTACTTC. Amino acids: CASSLFLNYEQYF.

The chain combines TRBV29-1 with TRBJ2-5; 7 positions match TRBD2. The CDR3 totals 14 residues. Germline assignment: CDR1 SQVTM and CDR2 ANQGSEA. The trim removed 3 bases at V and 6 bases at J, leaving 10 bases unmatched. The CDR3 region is CSVELAEAAQTQYF. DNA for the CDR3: TGCAGCGTTGAGCTAGCGGAGGCGGCCCAGACCCAGTACTTC.

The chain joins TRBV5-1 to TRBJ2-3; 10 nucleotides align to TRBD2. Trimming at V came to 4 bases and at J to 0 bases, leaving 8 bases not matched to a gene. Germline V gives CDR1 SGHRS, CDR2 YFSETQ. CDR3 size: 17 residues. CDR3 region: CASSPTPSGSSTDTQYF. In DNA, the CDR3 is TGCGCCAGCAGCCCTACTCCTAGCGGGAGTAGCACAGATACGCAGTATTTT.

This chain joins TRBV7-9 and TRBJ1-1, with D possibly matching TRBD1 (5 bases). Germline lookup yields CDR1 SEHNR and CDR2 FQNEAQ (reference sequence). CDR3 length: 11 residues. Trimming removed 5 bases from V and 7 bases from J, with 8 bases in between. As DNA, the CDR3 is TGTGCCAGCAGCCGGAGGGGTGAAGCTTTCTTT. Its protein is CASSRRGEAFF.

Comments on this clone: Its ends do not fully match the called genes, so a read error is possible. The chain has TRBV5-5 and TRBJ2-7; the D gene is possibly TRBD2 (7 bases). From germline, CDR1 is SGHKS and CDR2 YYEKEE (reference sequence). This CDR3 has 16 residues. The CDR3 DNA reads TGCGCCAGCAGCCAAGACCCTCGCGGGGGCACCTACGAGCAGTACTTC. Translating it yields CASSQDPRGGTYEQYF. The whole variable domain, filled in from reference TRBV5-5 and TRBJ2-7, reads DAGVTQSPTHLIKTRGQQVTLRCSPISGHKSVSWYQQVLGQGPQFIFQYYEKEERGRGNFPDRFSARQFPNYSSELNVNALLLGDSALYLCASSQDPRGGTYEQYFGPGTRLTVT.

CDR3 residues: CSALRVNEQFF. For the CDR3, the DNA is TGCAGTGCTCTCAGGGTGAATGAGCAGTTCTTC. The rearrangement links TRBV20-1 to TRBJ2-1; TRBD1 might be the D (5 bases). The CDR3 consists of 11 residues. CDR1 DFQATT and CDR2 SNEGSKA come from the germline V gene (reference sequence). V was shortened by 5 bases and J by 7 bases, with 9 bases between the two germline ends.

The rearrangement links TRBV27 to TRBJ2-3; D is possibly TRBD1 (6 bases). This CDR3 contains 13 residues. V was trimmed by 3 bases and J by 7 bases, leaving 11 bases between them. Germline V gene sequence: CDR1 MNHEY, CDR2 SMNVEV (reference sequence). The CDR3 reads CASSFLQGNTQYF. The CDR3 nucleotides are TGTGCCAGCAGTTTCCTACAGGGAAATACGCAGTATTTT.

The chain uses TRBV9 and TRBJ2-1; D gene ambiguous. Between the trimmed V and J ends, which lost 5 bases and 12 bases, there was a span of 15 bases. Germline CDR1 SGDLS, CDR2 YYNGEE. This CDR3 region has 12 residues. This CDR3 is CASRPLATGQFF. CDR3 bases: TGTGCCAGCAGACCGCTGGCTACCGGGCAGTTCTTC.

The CDR3 is CASSRGGGYEQYF. The CDR3, as DNA: TGTGCCAGCAGCCGCGGAGGGGGCTACGAGCAGTACTTC. The chain employs TRBV5-4 and TRBJ2-7; D is possibly TRBD1 or TRBD2 (6 bases each). V shed 4 bases and J shed 3 bases, with 11 bases lying between them. CDR1 and CDR2 from the germline V gene are SGHNT and YYREEE (reference sequence). The CDR3 length is 13 residues.

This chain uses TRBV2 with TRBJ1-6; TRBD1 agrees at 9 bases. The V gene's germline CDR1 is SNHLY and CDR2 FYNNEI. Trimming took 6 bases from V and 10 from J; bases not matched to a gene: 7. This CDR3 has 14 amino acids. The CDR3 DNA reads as TGTGCCAGCAGGAAGGACAGGGGTGAATCACCCCTCCACTTT. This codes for CASRKDRGESPLHF.

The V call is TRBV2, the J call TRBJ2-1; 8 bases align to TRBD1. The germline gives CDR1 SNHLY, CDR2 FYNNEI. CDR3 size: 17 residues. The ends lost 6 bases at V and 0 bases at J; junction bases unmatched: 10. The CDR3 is CASRPGGLKSSYNEQFF. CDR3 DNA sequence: TGTGCCAGCAGACCAGGGGGCCTTAAATCCTCCTACAATGAGCAGTTCTTC.

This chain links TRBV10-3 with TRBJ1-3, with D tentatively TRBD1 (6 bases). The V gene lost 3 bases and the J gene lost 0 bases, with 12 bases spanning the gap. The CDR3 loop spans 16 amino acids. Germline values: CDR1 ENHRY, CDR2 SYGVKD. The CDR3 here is CAISDTAGDSGNTIYF. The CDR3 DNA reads TGTGCCATCAGTGACACGGCAGGGGACTCTGGAAACACCATATATTTT.

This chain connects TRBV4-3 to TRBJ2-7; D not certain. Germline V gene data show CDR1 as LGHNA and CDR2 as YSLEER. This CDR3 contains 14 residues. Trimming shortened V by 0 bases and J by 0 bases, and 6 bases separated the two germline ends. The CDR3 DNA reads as TGCGCCAGCAGCCAAGACTGGAGCTCCTACGAGCAGTACTTC. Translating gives CASSQDWSSYEQYF.

CDR3 in amino acids: CASRPLPGGPETQYF. The CDR3 DNA reads TGTGCCAGCCGCCCCCTTCCGGGAGGGCCGGAGACCCAGTACTTC. The genes are TRBV5-4 and TRBJ2-5, with 8 bases lining up with TRBD2. Trimming at V came to 7 bases and at J to 5 bases, leaving 13 bases not matched to a gene. CDR3 length: 15 amino acids. Germline V gene sequence: CDR1 SGHNT, CDR2 YYREEE (reference sequence).

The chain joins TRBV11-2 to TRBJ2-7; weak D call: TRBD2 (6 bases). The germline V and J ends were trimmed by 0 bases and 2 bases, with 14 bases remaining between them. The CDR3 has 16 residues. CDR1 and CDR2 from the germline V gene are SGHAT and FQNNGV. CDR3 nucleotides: TGTGCCAGCAGCTTAGAACTGGGGGGATCCCCCTACGAGCAGTACTTC. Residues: CASSLELGGSPYEQYF.

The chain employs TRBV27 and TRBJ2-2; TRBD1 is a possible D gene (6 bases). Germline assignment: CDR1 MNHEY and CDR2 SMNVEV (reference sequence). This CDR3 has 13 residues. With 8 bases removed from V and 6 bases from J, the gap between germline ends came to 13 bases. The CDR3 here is CASGFTGSGELFF. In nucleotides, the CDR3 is TGTGCCAGCGGATTCACAGGGTCCGGGGAGCTGTTTTTT.